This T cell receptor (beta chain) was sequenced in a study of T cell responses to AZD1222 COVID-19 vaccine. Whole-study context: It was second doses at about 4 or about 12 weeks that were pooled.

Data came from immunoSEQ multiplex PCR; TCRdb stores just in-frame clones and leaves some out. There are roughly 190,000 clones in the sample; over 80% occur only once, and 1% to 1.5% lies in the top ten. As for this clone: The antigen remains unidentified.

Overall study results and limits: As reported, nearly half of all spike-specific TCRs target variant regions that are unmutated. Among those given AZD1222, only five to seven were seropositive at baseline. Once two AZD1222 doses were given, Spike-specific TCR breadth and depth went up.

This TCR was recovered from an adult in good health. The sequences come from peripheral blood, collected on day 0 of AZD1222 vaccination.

CDR3 residues: CASSPPGVPYEQYF. CDR3 in DNA: TGTGCCAGCTCACCACCCGGGGTCCCCTACGAGCAGTACTTC. The chain recombines TRBV18 with TRBJ2-7; D possibly corresponds to TRBD2 (5 bases). The germline V and J ends were trimmed by 0 bases and 2 bases, with 8 bases remaining between them. The CDR3 is 14 amino acids. The germline CDR1 and CDR2 sequences are KGHSH and LQKENI.